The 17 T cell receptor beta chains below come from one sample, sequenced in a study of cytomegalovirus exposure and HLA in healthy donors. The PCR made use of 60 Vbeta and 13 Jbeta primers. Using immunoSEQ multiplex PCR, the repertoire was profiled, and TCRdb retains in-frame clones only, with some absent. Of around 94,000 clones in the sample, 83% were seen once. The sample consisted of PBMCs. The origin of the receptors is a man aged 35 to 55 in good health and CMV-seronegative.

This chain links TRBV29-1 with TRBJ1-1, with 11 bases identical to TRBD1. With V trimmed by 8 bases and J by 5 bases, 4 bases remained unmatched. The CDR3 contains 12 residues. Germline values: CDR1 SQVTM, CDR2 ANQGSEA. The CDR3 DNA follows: TGCAGCTCCGGGACAGGGGGTACTGAAGCTTTCTTT. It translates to CSSGTGGTEAFF.

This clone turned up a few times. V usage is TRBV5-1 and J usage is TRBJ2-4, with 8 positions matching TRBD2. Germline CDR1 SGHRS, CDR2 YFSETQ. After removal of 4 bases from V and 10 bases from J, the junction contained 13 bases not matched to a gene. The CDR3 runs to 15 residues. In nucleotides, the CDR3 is TGCGCCAGCAGCCCGGGAGGGGGGGCTCTTACTATTCAGTACTTC. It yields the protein CASSPGGGALTIQYF.

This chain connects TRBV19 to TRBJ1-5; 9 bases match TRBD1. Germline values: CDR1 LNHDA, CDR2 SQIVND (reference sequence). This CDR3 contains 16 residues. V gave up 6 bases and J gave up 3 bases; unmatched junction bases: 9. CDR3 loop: CASSDMGQGYNQPQHF. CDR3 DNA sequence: TGTGCCAGTAGCGATATGGGACAGGGATACAATCAGCCCCAGCATTTT.

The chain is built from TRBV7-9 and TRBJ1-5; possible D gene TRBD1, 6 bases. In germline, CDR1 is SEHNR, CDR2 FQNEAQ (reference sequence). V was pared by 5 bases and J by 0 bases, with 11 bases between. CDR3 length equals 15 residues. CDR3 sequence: CASSPGAYSNQPQHF. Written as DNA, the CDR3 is TGTGCCAGCAGCCCAGGGGCGTATAGCAATCAGCCCCAGCATTTT.

The CDR3 here is CSVDLTGVDYGYTF. The CDR3 coding sequence is TGCAGCGTAGACCTGACAGGGGTTGACTATGGCTACACCTTC. V is TRBV29-1 and J is TRBJ1-2; the match to TRBD1 covers 8 bases. J lost 3 bases, V lost 6 bases, and 9 bases had no gene match. The CDR3 contains 14 residues. Per the germline V gene, CDR1 is SQVTM and CDR2 is ANQGSEA.

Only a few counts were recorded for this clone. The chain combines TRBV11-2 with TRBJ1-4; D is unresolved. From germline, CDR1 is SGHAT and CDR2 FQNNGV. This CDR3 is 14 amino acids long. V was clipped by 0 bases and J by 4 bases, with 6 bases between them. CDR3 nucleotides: TGTGCCAGCAGCTTAGAACCGAGTAATGAAAAACTGTTTTTT. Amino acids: CASSLEPSNEKLFF. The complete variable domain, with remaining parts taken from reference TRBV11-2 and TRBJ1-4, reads EAGVAQSPRYKIIEKRQSVAFWCNPISGHATLYWYQQILGQGPKLLIQFQNNGVVDDSQLPKDRFSAERLKGVDSTLKIQPAKLEDSAVYLCASSLEPSNEKLFFGSGTQLSVL.

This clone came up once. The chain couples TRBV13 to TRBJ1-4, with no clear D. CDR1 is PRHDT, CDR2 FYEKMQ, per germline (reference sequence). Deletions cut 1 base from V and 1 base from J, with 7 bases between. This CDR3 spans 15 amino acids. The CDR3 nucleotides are TGTGCCAGCAGCTTAGCTGGAGGAACTAATGAAAAACTGTTTTTT. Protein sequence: CASSLAGGTNEKLFF.

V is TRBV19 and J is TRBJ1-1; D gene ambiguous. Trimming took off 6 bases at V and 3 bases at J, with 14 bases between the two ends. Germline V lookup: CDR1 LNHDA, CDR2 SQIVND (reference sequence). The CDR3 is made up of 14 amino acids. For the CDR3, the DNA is TGTGCCAGTAGGTTGTCCTCTCGAGACACTGAAGCTTTCTTT. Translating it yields CASRLSSRDTEAFF.

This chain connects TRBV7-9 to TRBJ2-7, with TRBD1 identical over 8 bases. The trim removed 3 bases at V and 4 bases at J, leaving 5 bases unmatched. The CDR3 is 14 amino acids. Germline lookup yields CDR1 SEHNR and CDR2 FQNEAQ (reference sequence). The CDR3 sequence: CASSFRQGAYEQYF. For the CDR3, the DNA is TGTGCCAGCAGCTTTAGGCAGGGGGCATACGAGCAGTACTTC. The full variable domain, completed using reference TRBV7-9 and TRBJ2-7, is DTGVSQNPRHKITKRGQNVTFRCDPISEHNRLYWYRQTLGQGPEFLTYFQNEAQLEKSRLLSDRFSAERPKGSFSTLEIQRTEQGDSAMYLCASSFRQGAYEQYFGPGTRLTVT.

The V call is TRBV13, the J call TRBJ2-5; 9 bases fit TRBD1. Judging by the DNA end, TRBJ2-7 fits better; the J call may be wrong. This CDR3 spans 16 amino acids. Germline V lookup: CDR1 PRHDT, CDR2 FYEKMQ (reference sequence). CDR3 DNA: TGTGCCAGCAGCTTAGGCCTGGGGACAGGGATAGGCGAGCAGTACTTC. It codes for CASSLGLGTGIGEQYF.

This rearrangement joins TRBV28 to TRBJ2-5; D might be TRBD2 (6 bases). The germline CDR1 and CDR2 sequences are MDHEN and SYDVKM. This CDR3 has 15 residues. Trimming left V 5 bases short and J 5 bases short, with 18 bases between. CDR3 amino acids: CASSLHQGGRETQYF. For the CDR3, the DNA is TGTGCCAGCAGTCTACACCAGGGAGGTAGGGAGACCCAGTACTTC.

For the CDR3, the DNA is TGTGCCAGCAGCTTAGTTCCCACGACAGGGGGTAATTCACCCCTCCACTTT. It translates to CASSLVPTTGGNSPLHF. V is TRBV7-8 and J is TRBJ1-6; 9 bases map to TRBD1. Per the germline V gene, CDR1 is SGHVS and CDR2 is FQNEAQ. The CDR3 is 17 amino acids. After removal of 1 base from V and 6 bases from J, the junction contained 7 bases not matched to a gene.

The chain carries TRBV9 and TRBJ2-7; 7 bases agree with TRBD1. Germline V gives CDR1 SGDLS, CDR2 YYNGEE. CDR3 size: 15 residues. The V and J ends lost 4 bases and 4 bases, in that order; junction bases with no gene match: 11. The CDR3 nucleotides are TGTGCCAGCAGCCCCGGGACAGCACAATTGTACGAGCAGTACTTC. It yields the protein CASSPGTAQLYEQYF. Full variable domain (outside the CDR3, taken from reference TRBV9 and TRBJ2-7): DSGVTQTPKHLITATGQRVTLRCSPRSGDLSVYWYQQSLDQGLQFLIQYYNGEERAKGNILERFSAQQFPDLHSELNLSSLELGDSALYFCASSPGTAQLYEQYFGPGTRLTVT.

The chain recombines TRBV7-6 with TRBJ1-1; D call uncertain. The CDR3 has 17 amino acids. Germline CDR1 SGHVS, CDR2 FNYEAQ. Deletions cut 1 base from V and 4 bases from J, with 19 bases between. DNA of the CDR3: TGTGCCAGCAGCTTAGAAGGTTTGGGTCTAGAAGTCACTGAAGCTTTCTTT. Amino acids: CASSLEGLGLEVTEAFF.

Here the CDR3 reads CASRAGVSLNEQFF. CDR3 DNA sequence: TGCGCCAGCAGGGCGGGGGTATCTTTGAATGAGCAGTTCTTC. The chain joins TRBV4-3 to TRBJ2-1; 7 bases line up with TRBD2. Germline CDR1 LGHNA, CDR2 YSLEER. Trimming cost V 6 bases and J 7 bases; bases outside gene matches: 9. The CDR3 covers 14 residues.

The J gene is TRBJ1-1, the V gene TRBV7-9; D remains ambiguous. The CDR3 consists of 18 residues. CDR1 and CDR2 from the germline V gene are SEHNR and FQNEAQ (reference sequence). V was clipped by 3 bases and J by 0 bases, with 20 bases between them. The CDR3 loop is CASSFSNLREGVNTEAFF. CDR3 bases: TGTGCCAGCAGCTTTAGCAATCTTCGGGAGGGCGTGAACACTGAAGCTTTCTTT.

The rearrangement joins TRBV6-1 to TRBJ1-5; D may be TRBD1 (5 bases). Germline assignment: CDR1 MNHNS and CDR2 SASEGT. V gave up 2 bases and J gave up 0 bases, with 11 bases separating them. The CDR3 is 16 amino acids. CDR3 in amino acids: CASSERQINSNQPQHF. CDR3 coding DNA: TGTGCCAGCAGTGAACGACAGATCAATAGCAATCAGCCCCAGCATTTT.